Listed here are 7 T cell receptor beta chains from one sample, sequenced in a study of shared clonotypes between healthy human individuals. The method was immunoSEQ multiplex PCR; TCRdb's version includes in-frame clones alone and lacks a portion of them. The data hold hundreds of thousands of clones, with less than 85% observed a single time. The sequenced sample was memory CD4+ T cells sorted from blood. Subset specified: CD45RA-negative fraction. Receptors were obtained from a woman aged 25 to 39 in good health.

The V and J genes are TRBV28 and TRBJ1-1, with D unresolved. The germline V gene has CDR1 MDHEN and CDR2 SYDVKM. Deletions cut 3 bases from V and 3 bases from J, with 11 bases between. The CDR3 consists of 14 residues. In nucleotides, the CDR3 is TGTGCCAGCAGTTTGGCATATCTGGACACTGAAGCTTTCTTT. Its translation: CASSLAYLDTEAFF.

The chain employs TRBV6-6 and TRBJ1-2; 8 positions agree with TRBD1. The germline CDR1 and CDR2 sequences are MNHNY and SVGAGI (reference sequence). There are 13 residues in the CDR3. The junction had 7 bases not matched to a gene; V was cut back by 5 bases and J by 8 bases. CDR3 in DNA: TGTGCCAGCAGTCAGACAGGGGATAGGGGCTACACCTTC. This codes for CASSQTGDRGYTF.

The gene calls are TRBV6-6 and TRBJ1-1; D remains unclear. In germline, CDR1 is MNHNY, CDR2 SVGAGI (reference sequence). This CDR3 is built from 15 residues. V lost 2 bases to trimming and J lost 1 base, with 11 bases between them. CDR3 amino acids: CASSYEGTANTEAFF. In DNA, the CDR3 is TGTGCCAGCAGTTACGAAGGAACAGCGAACACTGAAGCTTTCTTT.

V gene TRBV25-1 combines with J gene TRBJ1-4, with D tentatively TRBD1 (5 bases). The CDR3 is made up of 14 amino acids. Trimming removed 3 bases from V and 4 bases from J, with 9 bases in between. Per the germline V gene, CDR1 is MGHDK and CDR2 is SYGVNS. The CDR3 DNA reads TGTGCCAGCAGTGAGCAGGGTTTTAATGAAAAACTGTTTTTT. Protein product: CASSEQGFNEKLFF.

Points on this clone: This clone may be a read error of a much larger clone one base away. This rearrangement joins TRBV7-3 to TRBJ2-1; no reliable D call. CDR1 SGHTA and CDR2 FQGTGA come from the germline V gene. The CDR3 has 11 residues. Deletions cut 3 bases from V and 5 bases from J, with 2 bases between. The CDR3 reads CASSFHNEQFF. The CDR3, as DNA: TGTGCCAGCAGCTTCCACAATGAGCAGTTCTTC.

This clone was detected only a few times. J is TRBJ1-3 and V is TRBV7-2; TRBD1 aligns across 8 bases. After removal of 2 bases from V and 3 bases from J, the junction contained 9 bases not matched to a gene. This CDR3 contains 17 residues. Germline CDR1 is SGHTA and CDR2 is FQGNSA. The CDR3 region has the DNA TGTGCCAGCAGCTTATCGGACAGGGCCCTCCGTGGAAACACCATATATTTT. It codes for CASSLSDRALRGNTIYF.

The chain couples TRBV29-1 to TRBJ2-5, with D perhaps matching TRBD2 (6 bases). The germline V gene has CDR1 SQVTM and CDR2 ANQGSEA. The V gene lost 2 bases and the J gene lost 11 bases, with 18 bases spanning the gap. The CDR3 has 13 amino acids. The CDR3 DNA reads as TGCAGCGTTGAATTCGTGGGAACGGGGGAGCAGTACTTC. It encodes CSVEFVGTGEQYF.